The subject of this entry is one T cell receptor beta chain. Using immunoSEQ multiplex PCR, the repertoire was profiled, and TCRdb retains in-frame clones only, with some absent. This table holds roughly 250,000 clones, around nine tenths found once. This record belongs to a study of blood T cell repertoires in COVID-19. For the study at large: T cells, B-cell-depleted T cells, or PBMCs provided the cDNA or gDNA that served as material.

V shed 2 bases and J 1 base; nucleotides not matched to a gene: 5. This CDR3 comprises 16 residues. Germline values: CDR1 ENHRY, CDR2 SYGVKD. The TCR was taken from a man aged 25 to 40 with acute or convalescent COVID-19. The sample comprised peripheral blood. The gene calls are TRBV10-3 and TRBJ1-2; TRBD1 aligns across 9 bases. The CDR3 DNA sequence: TGTGCCATCAGTGAGAAGGGACAGGGAAATAACTATGGCTACACCTTC. As protein: CAISEKGQGNNYGYTF.